The 8 T cell receptor beta chains below come from one sample, sequenced in a study of blood T cell repertoires in COVID-19. Data came from immunoSEQ multiplex PCR; TCRdb stores just in-frame clones and leaves some out. The sample lists 80,000 or so clones; around four fifths were seen once. Material for sequencing was peripheral blood. The receptors come from a human donor in a cohort sampled during active COVID-19.

This sequence joins TRBV6-1 and TRBJ1-5; 7 bases fit TRBD1. The CDR3 is 17 residues long. With V trimmed by 1 base and J by 4 bases, 10 bases remained unmatched. CDR1 and CDR2 (germline): MNHNS, SASEGT. The CDR3 DNA is TGTGCCAGCAGTGAAGAGGGCAGGGGGTTCCAAAATCAGCCCCAGCATTTT. This sequence encodes CASSEEGRGFQNQPQHF.

This clone was counted once. This chain joins TRBV28 and TRBJ1-2; TRBD1 is a possible D gene (5 bases). The germline V and J ends were trimmed by 1 base and 8 bases, with 17 bases remaining between them. The CDR3 is 15 residues long. CDR1 and CDR2 from the germline V gene are MDHEN and SYDVKM. Here the CDR3 DNA reads TGTGCCAGCAGTTTATTTACACCCAGGGCTGGGGGCTACACCTTC. It yields the protein CASSLFTPRAGGYTF.

The rearrangement links TRBV3-1 (or the pseudogene TRBV3-2) to TRBJ2-5; the match to TRBD2 covers 9 bases. Germline V gene sequence: CDR1 LGHDT, CDR2 YNNKEL (reference sequence). The V and J ends lost 3 bases and 1 base, in that order; junction bases with no gene match: 0. The CDR3 loop spans 14 amino acids. CDR3 in DNA: TGTGCCAGCAGCCAGCGGGGGGGCCAAGAGACCCAGTACTTC. Its translation: CASSQRGGQETQYF.

The gene calls are TRBV5-5 and TRBJ2-7; TRBD2 might be the D (5 bases). Germline CDR1 is SGHKS and CDR2 is YYEKEE (reference sequence). The ends were cut back, 4 bases at V and 7 bases at J, with 18 bases in the middle. This CDR3 spans 14 amino acids. The DNA for the CDR3 is TGTGCCAGCAGCCTCGCGGGCTCCATGGGGGAGCAGTACTTC. Translation gives CASSLAGSMGEQYF.

V and J are TRBV5-6 and TRBJ2-3; 7 bases match TRBD1. The V and J ends lost 4 bases and 0 bases, in that order; junction bases with no gene match: 8. There are 16 residues in the CDR3. CDR1 is SGHDT and CDR2 is YYEEEE in the germline V gene. The CDR3 DNA is TGTGCCAGCAGCCGGCCGCTGGACAGGAGCACAGATACGCAGTATTTT. Translated: CASSRPLDRSTDTQYF.

The gene calls are TRBV15 and TRBJ1-5; the D gene is possibly TRBD1 (5 bases). The CDR3 runs 16 residues. The germline gives CDR1 LNHNV, CDR2 YYDKDF (reference sequence). V lost 0 bases to trimming and J lost 2 bases, with 11 bases between them. The CDR3 protein is CATSRDLGGGNQPQHF. CDR3 DNA sequence: TGTGCCACCAGCAGAGATCTGGGGGGGGGCAATCAGCCCCAGCATTTT.

This chain joins TRBV12-3 or TRBV12-4 and TRBJ2-1; D unresolved. The CDR3 is 12 amino acids. V dropped 5 bases and J dropped 0 bases, with 2 bases sitting between them. CDR3 sequence reads: CASSLSYNEQFF. Here the CDR3 DNA reads TGTGCCAGCAGTCTCTCCTACAATGAGCAGTTCTTC.

CDR3 residues: CASSYVRRDRKTDTQYF. The CDR3 DNA reads TGTGCCAGCAGCTACGTGCGCAGGGACAGGAAAACAGATACGCAGTATTTT. The chain combines TRBV7-9 with TRBJ2-3; 8 bases agree with TRBD1. Germline V gene sequence: CDR1 SEHNR, CDR2 FQNEAQ (reference sequence). This CDR3 comprises 17 residues. The V gene end was trimmed by 4 bases and the J gene end by 3 bases; junction bases not matched to a gene: 12.